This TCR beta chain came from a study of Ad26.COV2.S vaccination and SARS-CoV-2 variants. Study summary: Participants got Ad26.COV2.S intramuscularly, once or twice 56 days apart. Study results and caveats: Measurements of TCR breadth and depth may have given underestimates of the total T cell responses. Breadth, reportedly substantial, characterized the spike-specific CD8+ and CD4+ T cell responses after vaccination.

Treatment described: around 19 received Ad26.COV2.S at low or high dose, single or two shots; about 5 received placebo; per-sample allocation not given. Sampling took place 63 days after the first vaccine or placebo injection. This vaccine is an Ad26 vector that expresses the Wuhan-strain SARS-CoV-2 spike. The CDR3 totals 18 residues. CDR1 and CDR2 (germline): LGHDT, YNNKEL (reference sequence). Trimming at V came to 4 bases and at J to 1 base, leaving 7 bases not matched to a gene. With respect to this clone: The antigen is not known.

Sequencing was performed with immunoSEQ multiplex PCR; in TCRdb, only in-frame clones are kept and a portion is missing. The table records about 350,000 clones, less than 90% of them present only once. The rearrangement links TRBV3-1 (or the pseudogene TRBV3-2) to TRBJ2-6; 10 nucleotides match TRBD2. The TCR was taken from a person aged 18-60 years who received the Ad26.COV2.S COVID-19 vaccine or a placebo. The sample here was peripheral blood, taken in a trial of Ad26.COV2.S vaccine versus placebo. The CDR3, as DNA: TGTGCCAGCAGCCGGGGGACTAGCGTTCCGTCTGGGGCCAACGTCCTGACTTTC. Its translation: CASSRGTSVPSGANVLTF.